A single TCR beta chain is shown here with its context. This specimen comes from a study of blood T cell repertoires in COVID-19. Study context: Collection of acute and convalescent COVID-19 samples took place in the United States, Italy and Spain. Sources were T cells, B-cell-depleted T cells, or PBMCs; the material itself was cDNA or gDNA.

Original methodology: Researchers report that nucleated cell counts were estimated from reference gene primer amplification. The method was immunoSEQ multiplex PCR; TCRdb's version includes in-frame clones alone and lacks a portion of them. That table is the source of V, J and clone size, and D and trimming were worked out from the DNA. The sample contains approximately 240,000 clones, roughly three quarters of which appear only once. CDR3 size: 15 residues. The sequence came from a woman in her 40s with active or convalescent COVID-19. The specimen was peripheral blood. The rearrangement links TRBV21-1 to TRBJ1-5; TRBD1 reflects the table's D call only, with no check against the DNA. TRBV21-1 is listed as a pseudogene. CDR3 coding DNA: TGTGCCAGCAGCACCAGGACAGGGGACAATCAGCCCCAGCATTTT. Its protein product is CASSTRTGDNQPQHF.